Below are 17 T cell receptor beta chains sequenced from a single sample in a study of tumor-infiltrating lymphocytes in primary liver carcinoma. A constant-region primer primed TCR beta cDNA synthesis from 400 to 550 ng of total RNA. Three nested multiplex PCR rounds, a slightly modified ARM-PCR, produced the libraries for TCR beta. With TRBV1-TRBV30 forward primers and a C-beta reverse primer, the first two PCR rounds were run for around 10 cycles each. TCRdb called the multiplex PCR reads again in MiXCR, with one record for every CDR3 protein. The table includes about 22,000 distinct CDR3 sequences, around 82% detected once. DNA and RNA were both co-extracted from about 19-30 mg of bulk tissue that had not been sorted. Sequencing was done on a sample of liver tumor tissue from sampling region 2. Noted subset: tumor region T2, inferior pole. Receptor source: a woman in her 30s with primary liver carcinoma and hepatitis B virus infection.

Notes on this clonotype: This CDR3 is missing its conserved last phenylalanine or tryptophan, likely due to a read error. The chain combines TRBV11-2 with TRBJ2-3; D possibly uses TRBD1 or TRBD2 (7 bases each). This CDR3 comprises 16 residues. Germline loops: CDR1 SGHAT, CDR2 FQNNGV. CDR3 protein: CTSSRRGGLNTDTQYL. DNA of the CDR3: TGTACCAGTAGTCGCAGGGGGGGCCTAAACACAGATACGCAGTATCTT.

As concerns this clonotype: A read error may account for a junction end that differs from germline. This rearrangement joins TRBV4-2 to TRBJ1-1; D is possibly TRBD1 (5 bases). This CDR3 comprises 16 residues. CDR1 is LGHNA and CDR2 is YNFKEQ in the germline V gene. CDR3: CASSPIEGRGNTQAFF. CDR3 DNA sequence: TGTGCCAGCAGCCCTATCGAGGGGAGAGGGAACACTCAAGCTTTCTTT.

The count of this clonotype is one. An end of the junction differs from the germline gene, which may be a read error. This chain joins TRBV5-4 and TRBJ2-3; tentatively, D is TRBD1 (5 bases). Germline CDR1 and CDR2: SGHNT and YYREEE (reference sequence). This CDR3 is built from 17 residues. The CDR3 DNA is TGTGCCAGCAGCGCAGACGGACACCCTCCACTCACAGATATGCAGTATTTT. Translation: CASSADGHPPLTDMQYF.

For this clonotype: A junction end diverges from the germline sequence, so it may reflect a read error. V is TRBV6-6 and J is TRBJ2-3; D possibly corresponds to TRBD2 (5 bases). The CDR3 contains 17 residues. CDR1 and CDR2 (germline): MNHNY, SVGAGI (reference sequence). CDR3 residues: CGSSYRTGLRRTDTQYF. The DNA for the CDR3 is TGTGGCAGCAGTTACCGGACCGGACTTCGACGCACAGATACGCAGTATTTT.

This chain uses TRBV11-2 with TRBJ2-3; D gene ambiguous. There are 15 residues in the CDR3. Germline values: CDR1 SGHAT, CDR2 FQNNGV. Trimming took off 3 bases at V and 0 bases at J, with 10 bases between the two ends. CDR3 in amino acids: CASSLIVRSTDTQYF. The CDR3 nucleotides read TGTGCCAGCAGCTTGATAGTGAGAAGCACAGATACGCAGTATTTT.

On this clonotype itself: The junction and the germline gene differ at one end; a read error may be behind it. The J gene is TRBJ2-3, the V gene TRBV5-4, with 8 bases lining up with TRBD2. The CDR3 has 12 residues. Germline-derived CDR1 and CDR2 are SGHNT and YYREEE (reference sequence). DNA for the CDR3: TGTGCCAGCAAAAGCGGGGGAGGTATGCAGTTTTTT. Its protein is CASKSGGGMQFF.

To note about this clonotype: This CDR3 fails to terminate in the conserved phenylalanine or tryptophan, so it likely reflects a read error. The chain joins TRBV28 to TRBJ2-7, with D hard to call. Trimming removed 6 bases from V and 7 bases from J, with 10 bases in between. Germline CDR1 MDHEN, CDR2 SYDVKM. The CDR3 is 11 amino acids. The CDR3 region is CASSFRLEQYS. The CDR3 DNA is TGTGCCAGCAGCTTCCGATTGGAGCAGTACTCT.

On this clonotype: A much larger clone sits a single nucleotide away, making a read error possible. V is TRBV5-6 and J is TRBJ1-3; no firm D call. Germline lookup yields CDR1 SGHDT and CDR2 YYEEEE. Trimming pared 6 bases from V and 2 bases from J, leaving 9 bases between. The CDR3 contains 13 residues. CDR3 bases: TGTGCCAGCAACTTCGTCCCTGGAAACACCATATATTTT. Translated, it gives CASNFVPGNTIYF. The full variable domain, completed using reference TRBV5-6 and TRBJ1-3, is DAGVTQSPTHLIKTRGQQVTLRCSPKSGHDTVSWYQQALGQGPQFIFQYYEEEERQRGNFPDRFSGHQFPNYSSELNVNALLLGDSALYLCASNFVPGNTIYFGEGSWLTVV.

Points on this clonotype: One end of the junction fails to match germline, which may point to a read error. The rearrangement uses TRBV11-2 and TRBJ2-7; D gene unclear. Germline V CDR1 and CDR2: SGHAT, FQNNGV. The CDR3 has 13 amino acids. CDR3 region: CASCLSVPPEQYF. The CDR3 region has the DNA TGTGCCAGCTGCTTAAGCGTTCCCCCCGAGCAATACTTC.

This clonotype was counted once. One end of the junction varies from germline; a read error may be responsible. The chain carries TRBV6-1 and TRBJ2-5; D unresolved. This CDR3 comprises 15 residues. In germline, CDR1 is MNHNS, CDR2 SASEGT. The CDR3 DNA is TGTGCCAGTAGTGAAAGGGCTCTACATGAGGAGATCCAGTCCTTC. It encodes CASSERALHEEIQSF.

The chain couples TRBV12-3 or TRBV12-4 to TRBJ2-2; weak D call: TRBD2 (6 bases). The CDR3 consists of 15 residues. Trimming stripped 8 bases from V and 0 bases from J, with 13 bases between. CDR3 region: CASREWDSNTGELFF. The CDR3 DNA is TGTGCCAGCCGGGAATGGGACTCGAACACCGGGGAGCTGTTTTTT.

This clonotype has at least ten counts. A junction boundary mismatches the germline segment, possibly from a read error. The V gene is TRBV5-5, the J gene TRBJ1-4; D call uncertain. The CDR3 spans 19 residues. CDR1 and CDR2 (germline): SGHKS, YYEKEE (reference sequence). CDR3 nucleotide sequence: TGTGCCTGCAGCTTGAGGTTAGGCGGACGGGTTGCAACTAGTGAAAAACTGTTTTTT. Amino acid sequence: CACSLRLGGRVATSEKLFF.

A single count supports this clonotype. Compared with germline, one end of the junction differs, possibly owing to a read error. V gene TRBV10-3 combines with J gene TRBJ2-3, with D maybe TRBD2 (6 bases). Germline CDR1 reads ENHRY; CDR2 reads SYGVKD. The CDR3 runs 16 residues. The CDR3 is CAISEGGTGSTDMQYF. For the CDR3, the DNA is TGTGCCATCAGTGAGGGGGGTACCGGGAGCACAGATATGCAGTATTTT.

In this sample, this clonotype turned up a few times. A read error may explain this, as a much larger clone is one base away. V is TRBV6-5 and J is TRBJ2-5, with no clear D. Germline values: CDR1 MNHEY, CDR2 SVGAGI. Trimming removed 2 bases from V and 4 bases from J, with 11 bases in between. The CDR3 is 14 amino acids. The CDR3, as DNA: TGTGCCAGCAGTTACCGTAGTACGAGAGAGACCCAGTACTTC. The encoded protein is CASSYRSTRETQYF.

About this clonotype: Just one base apart from a much larger clone, this may be a read error. The CDR3 DNA follows: TGTGACAGCAGCGTAGCAATTAGCGGGAGTAGAGAGACCCAATACTTC. It translates to CDSSVAISGSRETQYF. The chain combines TRBV9 with TRBJ2-5; 9 bases fit TRBD2. From germline, CDR1 is SGDLS and CDR2 YYNGEE. The CDR3 spans 16 residues.

Worth noting for this clonotype: As the CDR3 is not closed by the conserved phenylalanine or tryptophan, this likely results from a read error. This rearrangement joins TRBV29-1 to TRBJ2-1, with 7 bases that match TRBD2. CDR1 and CDR2 from the germline V gene are SQVTM and ANQGSEA. Germline trimming cut 7 bases from V and 12 bases from J; bases unmatched to any gene: 12. The CDR3 spans 12 residues. The CDR3 DNA sequence: TGCAGCGCCCTAAGGGACTACAACGTGCAGTTCCTC. Its protein is CSALRDYNVQFL.

The chain employs TRBV4-3 and TRBJ2-3; 12 bases fit TRBD2. J was trimmed by 2 bases and V by 0 bases; bases with no gene match: 15. There are 21 residues in the CDR3. Germline CDR1 reads LGHNA; CDR2 reads YSLEER. The CDR3 reads CASSQEPVLAGGRGVTDTQYF. CDR3 bases: TGCGCCAGCAGCCAAGAGCCGGTACTAGCGGGAGGACGGGGGGTCACAGATACGCAGTATTTT.